Following are 19 T cell receptor beta chains from one sample sequenced in a study of T cell responses to AZD1222 COVID-19 vaccine. Profiling relied on immunoSEQ multiplex PCR, and the TCRdb table lists in-frame clones only, not all of them. The table lists 150,000 to 200,000 clones, 94% of them singletons, with roughly 1.7% in the top ten. Sequencing was performed on peripheral blood, taken 28 days after the second AZD1222 dose. These receptor sequences come from an adult who received the AZD1222 COVID-19 vaccine.

The chain couples TRBV6-1 to TRBJ2-1; D is ambiguous. The CDR3 is 17 amino acids. In germline, CDR1 is MNHNS, CDR2 SASEGT. V lost 2 bases to trimming and J lost 0 bases, with 14 bases between them. The CDR3 here is CASSEWAVPSSYNEQFF. The CDR3 DNA reads TGTGCCAGCAGTGAATGGGCAGTACCAAGCTCCTACAATGAGCAGTTCTTC.

The J gene is TRBJ2-3, the V gene TRBV13; TRBD2 is a possible D gene (6 bases). Germline loops: CDR1 PRHDT, CDR2 FYEKMQ (reference sequence). This CDR3 has 15 amino acids. V gave up 5 bases and J gave up 7 bases, with 19 bases separating them. This CDR3 is CASSRRELARNTQYF. CDR3 nucleotides: TGTGCCAGCAGCCGTAGGGAACTAGCTCGAAATACGCAGTATTTT.

Only one count was recorded for this clone. The V gene is TRBV7-9, the J gene TRBJ1-2, with D possibly TRBD1 on 5 matching bases. Germline-derived CDR1 and CDR2 are SEHNR and FQNEAQ (reference sequence). The CDR3 sequence is 13 residues long. With 1 base removed from V and 8 bases from J, the gap between germline ends came to 11 bases. The CDR3 DNA follows: TGTGCCAGCAGCTTAGAGGTCGGGGGAGGCTACACCTTC. This codes for CASSLEVGGGYTF. Variable domain in full (rest from reference TRBV7-9 and TRBJ1-2): DTGVSQNPRHKITKRGQNVTFRCDPISEHNRLYWYRQTLGQGPEFLTYFQNEAQLEKSRLLSDRFSAERPKGSFSTLEIQRTEQGDSAMYLCASSLEVGGGYTFGSGTRLTVV.

This clone was seen only once. This chain links TRBV2 with TRBJ2-1, with 7 bases lining up with TRBD1. In germline, CDR1 is SNHLY, CDR2 FYNNEI. J gave up 0 bases and V 5 bases, and 7 bases lay outside the gene matches. This CDR3 is 16 amino acids long. CDR3 coding DNA: TGTGCCAGCAGTTCCGGCCAGGGGGTCTCCTACAATGAGCAGTTCTTC. This codes for CASSSGQGVSYNEQFF. Full variable domain (rest looked up from reference TRBV2 and TRBJ2-1): EPEVTQTPSHQVTQMGQEVILRCVPISNHLYFYWYRQILGQKVEFLVSFYNNEISEKSEIFDDQFSVERPDGSNFTLKIRSTKLEDSAMYFCASSSGQGVSYNEQFFGPGTRLTVL.

Only one count was recorded for this clone. V and J are TRBV9 and TRBJ1-6, with a tentative D call TRBD1 (5 bases). CDR1 is SGDLS and CDR2 is YYNGEE in the germline V gene. The CDR3 extends over 13 amino acids. Deletions cut 3 bases from V and 10 bases from J, with 11 bases between. CDR3 in DNA: TGTGCCAGCAGCGAGTGGGGCCCCTCACCCCTCCACTTT. Translating gives CASSEWGPSPLHF.

The CDR3 sequence: CASSKDPVPVSSYEQYF. Written as DNA, the CDR3 is TGTGCCAGCAGCAAAGACCCCGTCCCGGTAAGCTCCTACGAGCAGTACTTC. This chain connects TRBV21-1 to TRBJ2-7; the DNA was not used to check the table's D call, TRBD2. TRBV21-1 is labeled a pseudogene. The CDR3 covers 17 residues.

The rearrangement links TRBV29-1 to TRBJ2-2, with no clear D. Germline CDR1 reads SQVTM; CDR2 reads ANQGSEA. V lost 5 bases to trimming and J lost 1 base, with 5 bases between them. There are 12 residues in the CDR3. The DNA for the CDR3 is TGCAGCGTTATCGTGAACACCGGGGAGCTGTTTTTT. Translated: CSVIVNTGELFF.

The rearrangement links TRBV7-8 to TRBJ2-1; TRBD1 is a possible D gene (5 bases). Between the trimmed V and J ends, which lost 5 bases and 0 bases, there was a span of 11 bases. Germline V lookup: CDR1 SGHVS, CDR2 FQNEAQ. The CDR3 is 15 amino acids. CDR3 in amino acids: CASSPRVSSYNEQFF. The CDR3, as DNA: TGTGCCAGCAGCCCCAGGGTTAGCTCCTACAATGAGCAGTTCTTC.

The chain carries TRBV29-1 and TRBJ2-5; D not resolved. The V end lost 5 bases, the J end lost 0 bases, and 4 bases lay between the germline ends. In germline, CDR1 is SQVTM, CDR2 ANQGSEA. The CDR3 contains 11 residues. CDR3 bases: TGCAGCGTTTTCTACCAAGAGACCCAGTACTTC. It codes for CSVFYQETQYF. Filled out from reference TRBV29-1 and TRBJ2-5, the complete variable domain reads SAVISQKPSRDICQRGTSLTIQCQVDSQVTMMFWYRQQPGQSLTLIATANQGSEATYESGFVIDKFPISRPNLTFSTLTVSNMSPEDSSIYLCSVFYQETQYFGPGTRLLVL.

This rearrangement joins TRBV28 to TRBJ1-3; D is possibly TRBD1 (5 bases). Germline V gene lookup returns CDR1 MDHEN and CDR2 SYDVKM. The CDR3 runs 15 residues. V lost 6 bases and J 0 bases, leaving 12 bases between the germline ends. For the CDR3, the DNA is TGTGCCAGCAGCTTACTCGGGGGCTCTGGAAACACCATATATTTT. As protein: CASSLLGGSGNTIYF.

Points on this clone: This specimen includes other DNA sequences encoding the same CDR3. This chain connects TRBV3-1 (or the pseudogene TRBV3-2) to TRBJ1-1; 7 nucleotides line up with TRBD1. Unmatched junction bases numbered 3, after V lost 1 base and J lost 7 bases. This CDR3 comprises 13 residues. In germline, CDR1 is LGHDT, CDR2 YNNKEL (reference sequence). DNA for the CDR3: TGTGCCAGCAGCCAAGTTCGGGACAGTGAAGCTTTCTTT. Its translation is CASSQVRDSEAFF.

The rearrangement links TRBV13 to TRBJ2-1; TRBD2 aligns across 10 bases. There are 17 residues in the CDR3. The V segment lost 3 bases and the J segment 15 bases; nucleotides outside the gene matches: 20. CDR1 and CDR2 from the germline V gene are PRHDT and FYEKMQ (reference sequence). Here the CDR3 reads CASSLWGGPSGSRYRFF. The CDR3 bases are TGTGCCAGCAGCTTGTGGGGCGGGCCTAGCGGGAGTAGGTATAGGTTCTTC.

V gene TRBV28 combines with J gene TRBJ2-5; 13 nucleotides match TRBD2. CDR1 and CDR2 (germline): MDHEN, SYDVKM. The CDR3 length is 16 residues. The V and J ends lost 5 bases and 7 bases, in that order; junction bases with no gene match: 10. Here the CDR3 reads CASSTRTSGSFGTQYF. CDR3 DNA sequence: TGTGCCAGCAGTACCCGGACTAGCGGGAGTTTCGGGACCCAGTACTTC.

The rearrangement links TRBV5-1 to TRBJ2-7; D gene ambiguous. The germline V and J ends were trimmed by 0 bases and 7 bases, with 5 bases remaining between them. This CDR3 has 11 residues. Per the germline V gene, CDR1 is SGHRS and CDR2 is YFSETQ. The CDR3 protein is CASSLEGEQYF. CDR3 nucleotide sequence: TGCGCCAGCAGCTTGGAGGGAGAGCAGTACTTC.

The gene calls are TRBV9 and TRBJ1-2, with TRBD1 as a possible D gene (6 bases). The CDR3 is 16 amino acids. V was trimmed by 0 bases and J by 8 bases, leaving 20 bases between them. CDR1 and CDR2 from the germline V gene are SGDLS and YYNGEE. CDR3 nucleotide sequence: TGTGCCAGCAGCGTAGATGGGGGCGGGGAGATAGGAGGCTACACCTTC. The encoded protein is CASSVDGGGEIGGYTF.

The chain links TRBV7-8 to TRBJ1-2; TRBD1 might be the D (6 bases). CDR1 is SGHVS, CDR2 FQNEAQ, per germline. Trimming shortened V by 3 bases and J by 6 bases, and 11 bases separated the two germline ends. There are 13 residues in the CDR3. The CDR3 reads CASSFGGSHGYTF. The CDR3 region has the DNA TGTGCCAGCAGCTTTGGGGGCAGCCATGGCTACACCTTC.

The rearrangement uses TRBV28 and TRBJ2-6, with D uncertain. Germline assignment: CDR1 MDHEN and CDR2 SYDVKM. The V gene lost 5 bases and the J gene lost 0 bases, with 8 bases spanning the gap. CDR3 length: 15 residues. The CDR3 is CASSPSHSGANVLTF. In nucleotides, the CDR3 is TGTGCCAGCAGTCCCTCCCACTCTGGGGCCAACGTCCTGACTTTC.

V usage is TRBV19 and J usage is TRBJ2-1; 8 positions agree with TRBD2. This CDR3 has 14 residues. Per the germline V gene, CDR1 is LNHDA and CDR2 is SQIVND (reference sequence). The junction had 7 bases not matched to a gene; V was cut back by 9 bases and J by 3 bases. As DNA, the CDR3 is TGTGCCAGCCCCGGGAGGGCCGACTACAATGAGCAGTTCTTC. Translated, it gives CASPGRADYNEQFF.

The genes are TRBV6-6 and TRBJ2-1, with a possible D match to TRBD1 (5 bases). The V gene lost 6 bases and the J gene lost 0 bases, with 15 bases spanning the gap. This CDR3 region has 16 residues. Germline V gives CDR1 MNHNY, CDR2 SVGAGI (reference sequence). CDR3 DNA sequence: TGTGCCAGCAGCCTCTACAGGCCAAGCTCCTACAATGAGCAGTTCTTC. This gives the protein CASSLYRPSSYNEQFF.